This passage covers 10 T cell receptor beta chains from one sample sequenced in a study of blood T cell repertoires in COVID-19. TCRdb keeps only in-frame clones here, not all; method: immunoSEQ multiplex PCR. This table has under 75,000 clones, around 90% appearing once. Source material: peripheral blood. These receptors originate from a man in his 60s with active COVID-19.

The rearrangement links TRBV6-5 to TRBJ2-7; D might be TRBD1 (5 bases). V was pared by 8 bases and J by 11 bases, with 16 bases between. The germline V gene has CDR1 MNHEY and CDR2 SVGAGI. This CDR3 has 11 residues. The CDR3 DNA follows: TGTGCCAGCTCGGCAGGGCCTTCTGAGTACTTC. Protein sequence: CASSAGPSEYF.

The gene calls are TRBV6-1 and TRBJ1-1; D gene unclear. The V gene lost 1 base and the J gene lost 7 bases, with 16 bases spanning the gap. CDR1 and CDR2 (germline): MNHNS, SASEGT. The CDR3 covers 15 residues. In nucleotides, the CDR3 is TGTGCCAGCAGTGAAGTTTGGGAGTTGGCCGGTGAAGCTTTCTTT. Translated: CASSEVWELAGEAFF.

The chain carries TRBV5-1 and TRBJ1-2; 8 nucleotides align to TRBD1. This CDR3 comprises 13 residues. V was clipped by 4 bases and J by 4 bases; unmatched bases: 3. Germline V CDR1 and CDR2: SGHRS, YFSETQ. CDR3 sequence reads: CASSPGGGYGYTF. DNA for the CDR3: TGCGCCAGCAGCCCAGGGGGCGGCTATGGCTACACCTTC.

The genes are TRBV7-2 and TRBJ2-7; 7 bases match TRBD2. Germline CDR1 reads SGHTA; CDR2 reads FQGNSA. The V gene end was trimmed by 0 bases and the J gene end by 4 bases; junction bases not matched to a gene: 6. The CDR3 totals 15 residues. The chain's CDR3 is CASSLAGRGRYEQYF. CDR3 DNA: TGTGCCAGCAGCTTAGCGGGGCGGGGGAGATACGAGCAGTACTTC.

The genes are TRBV30 and TRBJ2-7; possible D gene TRBD2, 5 bases. This CDR3 region has 11 residues. The ends were cut back, 3 bases at V and 7 bases at J, with 10 bases in the middle. The germline CDR1 and CDR2 sequences are GTSNPN and SVGIG (reference sequence). Here the CDR3 reads CAWSIRREQYF. Here the CDR3 DNA reads TGTGCCTGGAGCATACGGAGGGAGCAGTACTTC.

The chain carries TRBV7-2 and TRBJ1-4, with TRBD1 matching over 9 bases. With 1 base clipped from V and 5 bases from J, the junction kept 11 bases outside the gene matches. The CDR3 has 18 residues. Germline CDR1 is SGHTA and CDR2 is FQGNSA. DNA for the CDR3: TGTGCCAGCAGCTTAGAATCTAGGACAGGGGTCGGAAATGAAAAACTGTTTTTT. It specifies CASSLESRTGVGNEKLFF.

V gene TRBV28 combines with J gene TRBJ2-6, with 10 bases matching TRBD1. This CDR3 region has 21 residues. CDR1 is MDHEN, CDR2 SYDVKM, per germline. Trimming removed 3 bases from V and 0 bases from J; junction bases left unmatched: 14. CDR3: CASSFFSAWGQGRSGANVLTF. In DNA form, the CDR3 reads TGTGCCAGCAGTTTTTTCTCGGCTTGGGGACAGGGGCGCTCTGGGGCCAACGTCCTGACTTTC.

This chain links TRBV4-3 with TRBJ2-7; the match to TRBD2 covers 10 bases. This CDR3 contains 18 residues. J gave up 4 bases and V 1 base, and 13 bases lay outside the gene matches. The germline V gene encodes CDR1 LGHNA and CDR2 YSLEER. CDR3 sequence (DNA): TGCGCCAGCAGCCAAGCCCGGGCTGCAACTAGCGGGACGTACGAGCAGTACTTC. This sequence encodes CASSQARAATSGTYEQYF.

The chain links TRBV10-3 to TRBJ2-3, with 13 bases that match TRBD2. CDR3 length: 14 amino acids. CDR1 is ENHRY and CDR2 is SYGVKD in the germline V gene. Trimming at V came to 11 bases and at J to 4 bases, leaving 6 bases not matched to a gene. CDR3 in amino acids: CASGLAGVADTQYF. DNA for the CDR3: TGTGCCTCAGGACTAGCGGGAGTTGCAGATACGCAGTATTTT.

The rearrangement joins TRBV18 to TRBJ2-1, with unresolved D. CDR1 KGHSH and CDR2 LQKENI come from the germline V gene. The ends were cut back, 3 bases at V and 8 bases at J, with 11 bases in the middle. The CDR3 runs to 13 residues. The CDR3 sequence: CASSPGTVHEQFF. The CDR3 nucleotides read TGTGCCAGCTCACCGGGCACAGTCCATGAGCAGTTCTTC. The whole variable domain, remainder taken from reference TRBV18 and TRBJ2-1, is NAGVMQNPRHLVRRRGQEARLRCSPMKGHSHVYWYRQLPEEGLKFMVYLQKENIIDESGMPKERFSAEFPKEGPSILRIQQVVRGDSAAYFCASSPGTVHEQFFGPGTRLTVL.